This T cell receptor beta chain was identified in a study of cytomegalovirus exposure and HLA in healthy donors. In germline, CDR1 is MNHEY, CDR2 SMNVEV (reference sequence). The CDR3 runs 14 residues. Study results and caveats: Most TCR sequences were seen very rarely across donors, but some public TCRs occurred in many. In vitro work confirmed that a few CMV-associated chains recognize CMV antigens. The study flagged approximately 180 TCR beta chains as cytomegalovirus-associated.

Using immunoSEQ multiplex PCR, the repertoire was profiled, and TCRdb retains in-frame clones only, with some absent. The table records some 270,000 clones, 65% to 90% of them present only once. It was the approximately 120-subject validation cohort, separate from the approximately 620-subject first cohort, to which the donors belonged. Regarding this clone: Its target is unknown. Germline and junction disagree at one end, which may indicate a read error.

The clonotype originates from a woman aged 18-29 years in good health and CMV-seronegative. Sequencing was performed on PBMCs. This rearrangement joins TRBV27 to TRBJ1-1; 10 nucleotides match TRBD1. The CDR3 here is CASSPGQGNAEAFF. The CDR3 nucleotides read TGTGCCAGCAGCCCGGGACAGGGGAACGCTGAAGCTTTCTTT.